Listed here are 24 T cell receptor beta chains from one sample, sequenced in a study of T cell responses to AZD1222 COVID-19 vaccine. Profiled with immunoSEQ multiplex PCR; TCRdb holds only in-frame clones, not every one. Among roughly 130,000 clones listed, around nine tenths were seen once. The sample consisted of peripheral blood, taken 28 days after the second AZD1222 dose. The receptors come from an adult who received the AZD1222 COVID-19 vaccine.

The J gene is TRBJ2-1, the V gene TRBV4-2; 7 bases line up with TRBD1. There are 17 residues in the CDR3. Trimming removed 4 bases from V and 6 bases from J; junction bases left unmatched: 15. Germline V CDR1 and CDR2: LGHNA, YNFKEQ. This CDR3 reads CASSRNIAQGEINEQFF. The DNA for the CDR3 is TGTGCCAGCAGCCGGAATATCGCCCAGGGGGAAATCAATGAGCAGTTCTTC.

The CDR3 reads CASSVEVGSGNYNEQFF. The CDR3 nucleotides read TGTGCCAGCAGCGTAGAGGTCGGTAGCGGAAACTACAATGAGCAGTTCTTC. The chain links TRBV9 to TRBJ2-1, with D tentatively TRBD2 (6 bases). The V gene's germline CDR1 is SGDLS and CDR2 YYNGEE. CDR3 size: 17 residues. Trimming cost V 0 bases and J 3 bases, with 16 bases left between them.

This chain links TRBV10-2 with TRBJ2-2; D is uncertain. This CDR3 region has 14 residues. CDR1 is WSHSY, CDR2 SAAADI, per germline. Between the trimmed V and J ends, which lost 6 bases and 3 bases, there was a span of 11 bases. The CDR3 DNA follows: TGCGCCAGCAGCGCGAGCGATTACACCGGGGAGCTGTTTTTT. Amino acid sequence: CASSASDYTGELFF.

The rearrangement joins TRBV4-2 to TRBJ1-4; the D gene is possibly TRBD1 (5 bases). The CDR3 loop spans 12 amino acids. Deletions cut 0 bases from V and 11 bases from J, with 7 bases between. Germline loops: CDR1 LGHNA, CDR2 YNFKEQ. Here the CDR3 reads CASSQENRKLFF. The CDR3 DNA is TGTGCCAGCAGCCAAGAGAACAGGAAACTGTTTTTT.

The CDR3: CASSLEELGSYNSPLHF. DNA of the CDR3: TGTGCCAGCAGCTTAGAGGAGTTGGGCTCCTATAATTCACCCCTCCACTTT. The chain has TRBV11-2 and TRBJ1-6, with unresolved D. This CDR3 has 17 amino acids. In germline, CDR1 is SGHAT, CDR2 FQNNGV. Trimming took off 0 bases at V and 0 bases at J, with 9 bases between the two ends.

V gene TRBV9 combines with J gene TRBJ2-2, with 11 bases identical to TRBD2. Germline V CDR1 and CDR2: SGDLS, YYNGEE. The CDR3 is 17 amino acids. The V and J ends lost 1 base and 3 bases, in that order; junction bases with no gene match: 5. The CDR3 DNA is TGTGCCAGCAGCGTATCGGGACTAGCGGTACACACCGGGGAGCTGTTTTTT. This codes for CASSVSGLAVHTGELFF.

CDR3: CASSMRRTDTQYF. CDR3 nucleotide sequence: TGTGCCAGTAGTATGCGCCGGACAGATACGCAGTATTTT. The V call is TRBV19, the J call TRBJ2-3; D is undetermined. The CDR3 consists of 13 residues. The V and J ends lost 3 bases and 3 bases respectively, with 7 bases between them. The germline CDR1 and CDR2 sequences are LNHDA and SQIVND (reference sequence).

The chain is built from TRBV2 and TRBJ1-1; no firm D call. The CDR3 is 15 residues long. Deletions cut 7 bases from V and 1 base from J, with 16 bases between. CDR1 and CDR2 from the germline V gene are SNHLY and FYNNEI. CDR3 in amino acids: CASKTSRSANTEAFF. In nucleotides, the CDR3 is TGTGCCAGCAAGACCAGCCGTTCAGCGAACACTGAAGCTTTCTTT.

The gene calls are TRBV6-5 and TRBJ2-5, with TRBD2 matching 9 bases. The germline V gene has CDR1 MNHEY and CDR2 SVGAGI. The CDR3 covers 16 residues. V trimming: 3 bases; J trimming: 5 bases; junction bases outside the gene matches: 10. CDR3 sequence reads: CASSYRASGIRETQYF. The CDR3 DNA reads TGTGCCAGCAGTTATAGGGCTAGCGGGATCAGGGAGACCCAGTACTTC.

The CDR3 DNA follows: TGTGCCAGCAGTCCCGGGAGGGTCGGCGGGGAGCTGTTTTTT. Protein sequence: CASSPGRVGGELFF. The chain joins TRBV28 to TRBJ2-2; 8 bases match TRBD2. V lost 5 bases to trimming and J lost 7 bases; unmatched junction nucleotides: 6. CDR3 length: 14 residues. The germline V gene encodes CDR1 MDHEN and CDR2 SYDVKM. The variable domain in full, completed from reference TRBV28 and TRBJ2-2, reads DVKVTQSSRYLVKRTGEKVFLECVQDMDHENMFWYRQDPGLGLRLIYFSYDVKMKEKGDIPEGYSVSREKKERFSLILESASTNQTSMYLCASSPGRVGGELFFGEGSRLTVL.

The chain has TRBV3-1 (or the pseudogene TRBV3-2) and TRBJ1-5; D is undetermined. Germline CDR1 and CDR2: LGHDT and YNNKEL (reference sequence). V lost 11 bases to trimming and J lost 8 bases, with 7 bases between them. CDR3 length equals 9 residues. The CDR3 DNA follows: TGTGCCTGGTATAAGCCCCAGCATTTT. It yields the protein CAWYKPQHF.

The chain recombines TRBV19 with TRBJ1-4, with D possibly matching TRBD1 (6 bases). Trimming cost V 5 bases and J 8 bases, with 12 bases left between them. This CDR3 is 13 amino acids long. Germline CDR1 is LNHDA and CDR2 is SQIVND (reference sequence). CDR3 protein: CASSYRVGEKLFF. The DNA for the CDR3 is TGTGCCAGTAGTTACAGGGTAGGAGAAAAACTGTTTTTT.

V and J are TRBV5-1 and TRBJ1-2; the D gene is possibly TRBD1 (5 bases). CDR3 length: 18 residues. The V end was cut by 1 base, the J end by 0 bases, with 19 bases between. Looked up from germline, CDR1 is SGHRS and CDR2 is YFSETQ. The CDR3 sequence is CASSLKLAGSPPNYGYTF. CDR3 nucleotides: TGCGCCAGCAGCTTGAAGCTTGCAGGGAGCCCCCCTAACTATGGCTACACCTTC. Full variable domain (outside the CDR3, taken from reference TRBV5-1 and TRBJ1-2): KAGVTQTPRYLIKTRGQQVTLSCSPISGHRSVSWYQQTPGQGLQFLFEYFSETQRNKGNFPGRFSGRQFSNSRSEMNVSTLELGDSALYLCASSLKLAGSPPNYGYTFGSGTRLTVV.

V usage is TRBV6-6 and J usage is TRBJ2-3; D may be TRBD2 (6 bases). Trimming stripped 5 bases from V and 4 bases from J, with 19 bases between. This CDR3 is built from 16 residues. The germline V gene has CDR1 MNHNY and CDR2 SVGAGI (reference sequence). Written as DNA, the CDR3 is TGTGCCAGCAGTCATCGGACTACCGCTGTCCCAGATACGCAGTATTTT. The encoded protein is CASSHRTTAVPDTQYF.

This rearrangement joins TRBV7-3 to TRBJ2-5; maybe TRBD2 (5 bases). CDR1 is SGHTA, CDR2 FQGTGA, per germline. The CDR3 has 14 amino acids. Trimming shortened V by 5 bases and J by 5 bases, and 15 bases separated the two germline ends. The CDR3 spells CASSRYLAPETQYF. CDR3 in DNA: TGTGCCAGCAGCCGCTACCTAGCCCCCGAGACCCAGTACTTC.

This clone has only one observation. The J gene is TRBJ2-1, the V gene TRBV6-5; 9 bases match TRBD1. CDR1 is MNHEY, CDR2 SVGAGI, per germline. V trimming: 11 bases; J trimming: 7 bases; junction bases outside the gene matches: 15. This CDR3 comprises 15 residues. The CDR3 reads CAYPPGTGSSNEQFF. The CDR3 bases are TGTGCCTACCCACCCGGGACAGGGAGTTCGAATGAGCAGTTCTTC.

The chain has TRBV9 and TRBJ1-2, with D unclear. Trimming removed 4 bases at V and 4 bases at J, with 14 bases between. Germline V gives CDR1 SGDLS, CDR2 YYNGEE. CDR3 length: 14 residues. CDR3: CASSPVGGIYGYTF. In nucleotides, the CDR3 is TGTGCCAGCAGCCCCGTGGGCGGAATCTATGGCTACACCTTC.

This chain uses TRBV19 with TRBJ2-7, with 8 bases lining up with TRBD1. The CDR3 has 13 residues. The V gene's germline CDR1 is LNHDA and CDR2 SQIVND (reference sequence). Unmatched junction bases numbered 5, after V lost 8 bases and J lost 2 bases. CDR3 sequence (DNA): TGTGCCAGTGGGACAGGACTAACCTACGAGCAGTACTTC. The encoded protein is CASGTGLTYEQYF.

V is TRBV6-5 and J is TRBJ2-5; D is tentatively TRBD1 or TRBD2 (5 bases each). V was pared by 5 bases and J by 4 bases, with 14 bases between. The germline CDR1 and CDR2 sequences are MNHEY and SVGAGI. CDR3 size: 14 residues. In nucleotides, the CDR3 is TGTGCCAGCAGTCCCCTAGGGACGGGAGAGACCCAGTACTTC. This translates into CASSPLGTGETQYF.

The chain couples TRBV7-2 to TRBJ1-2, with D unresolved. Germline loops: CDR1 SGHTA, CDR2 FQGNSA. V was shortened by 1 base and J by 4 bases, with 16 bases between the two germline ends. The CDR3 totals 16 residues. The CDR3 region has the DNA TGTGCCAGCAGCTTAGGGAAGGCGGGGATCGGCTATGGCTACACCTTC. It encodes CASSLGKAGIGYGYTF. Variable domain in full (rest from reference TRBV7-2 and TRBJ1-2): GAGVSQSPSNKVTEKGKDVELRCDPISGHTALYWYRQSLGQGLEFLIYFQGNSAPDKSGLPSDRFSAERTGGSVSTLTIQRTQQEDSAVYLCASSLGKAGIGYGYTFGSGTRLTVV.

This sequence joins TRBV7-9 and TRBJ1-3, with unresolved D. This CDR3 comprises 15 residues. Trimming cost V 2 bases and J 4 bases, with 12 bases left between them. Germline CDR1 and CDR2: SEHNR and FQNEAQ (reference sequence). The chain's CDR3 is CASSLPELMGNTIYF. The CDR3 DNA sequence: TGTGCCAGCAGCTTACCGGAGCTGATGGGAAACACCATATATTTT.

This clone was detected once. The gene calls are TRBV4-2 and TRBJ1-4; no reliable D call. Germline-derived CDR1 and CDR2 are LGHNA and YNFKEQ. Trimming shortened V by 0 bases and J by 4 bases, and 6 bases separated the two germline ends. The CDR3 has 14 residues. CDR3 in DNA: TGTGCCAGCAGCCAAGACGGTTTTAATGAAAAACTGTTTTTT. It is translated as CASSQDGFNEKLFF.

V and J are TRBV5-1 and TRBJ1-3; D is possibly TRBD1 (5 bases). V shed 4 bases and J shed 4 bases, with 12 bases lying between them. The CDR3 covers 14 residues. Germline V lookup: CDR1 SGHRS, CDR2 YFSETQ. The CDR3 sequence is CASSTGPGGNTIYF. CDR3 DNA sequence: TGCGCCAGCAGCACGGGACCTGGGGGAAACACCATATATTTT.

CDR3 amino acids: CASSYSYRGHGNTIYF. The DNA for the CDR3 is TGTGCCAGCAGTTACTCTTACAGGGGGCATGGAAACACCATATATTTT. The V and J genes are TRBV6-5 and TRBJ1-3, with 9 positions matching TRBD1. The CDR3 runs to 16 residues. The V and J ends lost 0 bases and 3 bases, in that order; junction bases with no gene match: 3. Germline CDR1 is MNHEY and CDR2 is SVGAGI.